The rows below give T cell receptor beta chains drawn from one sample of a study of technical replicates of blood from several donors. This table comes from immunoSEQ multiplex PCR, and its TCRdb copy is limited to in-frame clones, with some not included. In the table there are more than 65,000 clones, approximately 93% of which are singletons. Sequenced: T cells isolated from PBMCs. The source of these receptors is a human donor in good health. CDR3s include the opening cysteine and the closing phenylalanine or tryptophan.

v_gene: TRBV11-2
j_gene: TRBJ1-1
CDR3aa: CASSPSSVVVNEAFF

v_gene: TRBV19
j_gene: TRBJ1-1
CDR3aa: CASSTQGGMNTEAFF

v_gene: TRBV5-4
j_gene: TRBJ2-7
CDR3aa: CASSLEGKGSYEQYF

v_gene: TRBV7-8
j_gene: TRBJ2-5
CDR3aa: CASSYTGKETQYF

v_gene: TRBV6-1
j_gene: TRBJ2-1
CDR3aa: CASSTLELTYNEQFF

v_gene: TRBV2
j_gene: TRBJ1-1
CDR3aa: CASREDLTANTEAFF

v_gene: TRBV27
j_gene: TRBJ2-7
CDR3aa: CASSRIPGLAGVEQYF

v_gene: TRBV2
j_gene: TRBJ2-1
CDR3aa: CASNSGSHEQFF

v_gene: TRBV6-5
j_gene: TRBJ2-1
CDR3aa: CASSSFDRGDEQFF

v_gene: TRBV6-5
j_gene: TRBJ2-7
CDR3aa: CASRTSGSLYF

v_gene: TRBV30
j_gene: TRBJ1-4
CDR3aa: CAWSEAGGDEKLFF

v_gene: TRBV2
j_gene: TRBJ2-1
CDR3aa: CASSNRVDEQFF